This T cell receptor beta chain comes out of a study of blood T cell repertoires in COVID-19 (TCRdb year 2020). Regarding the research as a whole: Samples covering the acute and convalescent phases of COVID-19 were provided by collaborators in the United States, Italy and Spain. The material from the prospective study consisted of cDNA or gDNA derived from T cells, B-cell-depleted T cells, or PBMCs. Subjects who had been exposed to COVID-19, were actively infected with it, or had recovered from it provided the deeply sampled blood TCRbeta repertoires that made up the dataset. The repertoires were released in a freely available public database intended as a resource for research on the immune response to SARS-CoV-2. Samples came from the ongoing ImmuneRACE study (first 160 participants) plus 1,254 subjects from 6 global collaborators. Sample metadata almost always included a de-identified subject ID, COVID-19 status, age in years and sex. Where HLA class I and class II types were available, the types were taken from metadata supplied by the sample provider, not from assay-based typing. The investigation overall reported the following: The amount of clinical and demographic metadata varied by source and participant and was provided uncurated.

About this clone itself: Its antigen target is currently unknown. Within one base of it there is no much larger clone, and no base qualities were kept.

The junction shows trimming of 3 bases on V and 4 bases on J, plus 12 bases between the germline ends. CDR1 and CDR2 are read off the germline V gene (reference sequence) as LNHDA and SQIVND. From the cysteine up to the phenylalanine, the CDR3 has a length of 15 residues. Only the CDR3 part of the read is kept: 45 bases, read in frame from the first base. At one collaborating source in Seattle, patients were enrolled during active infection and were followed longitudinally through the course of disease. Collaborating institutions collected whole blood in K2EDTA tubes following their own protocols. Collaborator samples were shipped for TCRbeta analysis as frozen whole blood, isolated PBMCs, or DNA extracted from either sample type. TCRbeta CDR3 regions were amplified from genomic DNA by means of the immunoSEQ Assay, a bias-controlled multiplex PCR. In the paper's pipeline: Nucleated cell counts per sample were estimated from amplification of reference gene primers within the assay. Sequence reads were collapsed and filtered to measure the absolute abundance of every unique TCRbeta CDR3 rearrangement. For each sample, productive Simpson clonality was calculated as the square root of Simpson's diversity index over productive rearrangements. Not all clones reach the TCRdb copy of this immuneACCESS table, which keeps in-frame sequences only. Checked studies attribute under half of the gap to unresolved V genes and leave the rest unexplained. V and J calls and clone size follow that table, whereas D and trimming were derived from the DNA. The sample yields about 180,000 clones; about 85% were counted once. 6.5% to 7.5% of the sample is taken by the ten largest.

This receptor chain uses TRBV19 and TRBJ2-2; the D gene is perhaps TRBD1, from 5 matching bases. The clonotype was recovered from an elderly man with COVID-19, enrolled during active disease. The sequenced sample was peripheral blood. The CDR3 amino acid sequence is: CASSIDGAGTGELFF. The DNA sequence is TGTGCCAGTAGTATTGATGGGGCCGGCACCGGGGAGCTGTTTTTT.